What follows are 9 T cell receptor beta chains derived from one specimen sequenced in a study of shared clonotypes between healthy human individuals. Naive CD8 isolation took CD45RO-negative cells positively selected for CCR7 and excluded terminally differentiated effector memory CD45RA+ cells. Using immunoSEQ multiplex PCR, the repertoire was profiled, and TCRdb retains in-frame clones only, with some absent. This sample has roughly 2.1 million clones, with 93% found just once. The sequenced sample was naive CD8+ T cells from PBMCs. The source of these receptors is a man between 18 and 29 years old in good health. Some clones in this sample may be carry-over from other donors' samples.

For this clone: Other DNA sequences of this sample code for an identical CDR3. V gene TRBV19 combines with J gene TRBJ1-2; the D gene is possibly TRBD1 (5 bases). Trimming removed 5 bases at V and 4 bases at J, with 11 bases between. CDR3 size: 13 residues. CDR1 and CDR2 (germline): LNHDA, SQIVND (reference sequence). The CDR3 is CASSLGQIYGYTF. The CDR3 DNA follows: TGTGCCAGTAGTCTGGGGCAGATCTATGGCTACACCTTC. Full variable domain (missing parts from reference TRBV19 and TRBJ1-2): DGGITQSPKYLFRKEGQNVTLSCEQNLNHDAMYWYRQDPGQGLRLIYYSQIVNDFQKGDIAEGYSVSREKKESFPLTVTSAQKNPTAFYLCASSLGQIYGYTFGSGTRLTVV.

V is TRBV7-3 and J is TRBJ2-1; no reliable D call. V lost 2 bases to trimming and J lost 5 bases, with 10 bases between them. The CDR3 contains 14 residues. CDR1 is SGHTA, CDR2 FQGTGA, per germline. Here the CDR3 DNA reads TGTGCCAGCAGCTTAGGGCGCATGAACAATGAGCAGTTCTTC. Protein product: CASSLGRMNNEQFF.

The genes are TRBV6-5 and TRBJ2-7, with D possibly being TRBD1 or TRBD2 (5 bases each). The CDR3 runs 12 residues. Trimming took 6 bases from V and 10 from J, leaving 16 bases between them. In germline, CDR1 is MNHEY, CDR2 SVGAGI. This CDR3 reads CASRSDTGEQYF. As DNA, the CDR3 is TGTGCCAGCAGATCGGACACCGGGGAACAGTACTTC.

This chain links TRBV25-1 with TRBJ2-2; no clear D. CDR1 and CDR2 (germline): MGHDK, SYGVNS. The CDR3 totals 11 residues. Trimming shortened V by 4 bases and J by 7 bases, and 4 bases separated the two germline ends. As DNA, the CDR3 is TGTGCCAGCAGTGTAGGCGGGGAGCTGTTTTTT. Translation gives CASSVGGELFF. Full variable domain (outside the CDR3, taken from reference TRBV25-1 and TRBJ2-2): EADIYQTPRYLVIGTGKKITLECSQTMGHDKMYWYQQDPGMELHLIHYSYGVNSTEKGDLSSESTVSRIRTEHFPLTLESARPSHTSQYLCASSVGGELFFGEGSRLTVL.

The chain recombines TRBV28 with TRBJ2-7; 11 nucleotides align to TRBD2. The ends lost 6 bases at V and 5 bases at J; junction bases unmatched: 9. CDR3 length: 15 residues. The germline CDR1 and CDR2 sequences are MDHEN and SYDVKM. The CDR3 sequence: CASSNLAGGINEQYF. The CDR3, as DNA: TGTGCCAGCAGCAATCTAGCGGGGGGTATTAACGAGCAGTACTTC.

Comments on this clone: Other nucleotide sequences from this sample produce the same CDR3. The rearrangement joins TRBV29-1 to TRBJ2-1; the D is unclear. The CDR3 totals 13 residues. The V end lost 3 bases, the J end lost 0 bases, and 6 bases lay between the germline ends. Per the germline V gene, CDR1 is SQVTM and CDR2 is ANQGSEA. In DNA, the CDR3 is TGCAGCGTTGATGGGGTCTCCTACAATGAGCAGTTCTTC. Translated: CSVDGVSYNEQFF.

The chain couples TRBV21-1 to TRBJ2-7; the table's D call, TRBD2, was not checked against the DNA. TRBV21-1 is listed as a pseudogene. The CDR3 is made up of 13 amino acids. This CDR3 reads CASRTGGYYEQYF. The CDR3 DNA reads TGTGCCAGCAGGACGGGAGGGTATTACGAGCAGTACTTC.

The CDR3 coding sequence is TGTGCCACCAGAGATTGGGAAGGGCTGTTTGGCTACACCTTC. Translated, it gives CATRDWEGLFGYTF. This chain links TRBV19 with TRBJ1-2; no definite D call. Germline loops: CDR1 LNHDA, CDR2 SQIVND (reference sequence). Trimming took 10 bases from V and 7 from J, leaving 22 bases between them. This CDR3 spans 14 amino acids.

This chain connects TRBV27 to TRBJ2-2; 13 positions match TRBD2. The V gene end was trimmed by 4 bases and the J gene end by 7 bases; junction bases not matched to a gene: 9. The CDR3 contains 17 residues. The V gene's germline CDR1 is MNHEY and CDR2 SMNVEV (reference sequence). CDR3 sequence (DNA): TGTGCCAGCAGTTGGACTAGCGGGAGCGCTAGAATCGGGGAGCTGTTTTTT. It codes for CASSWTSGSARIGELFF.